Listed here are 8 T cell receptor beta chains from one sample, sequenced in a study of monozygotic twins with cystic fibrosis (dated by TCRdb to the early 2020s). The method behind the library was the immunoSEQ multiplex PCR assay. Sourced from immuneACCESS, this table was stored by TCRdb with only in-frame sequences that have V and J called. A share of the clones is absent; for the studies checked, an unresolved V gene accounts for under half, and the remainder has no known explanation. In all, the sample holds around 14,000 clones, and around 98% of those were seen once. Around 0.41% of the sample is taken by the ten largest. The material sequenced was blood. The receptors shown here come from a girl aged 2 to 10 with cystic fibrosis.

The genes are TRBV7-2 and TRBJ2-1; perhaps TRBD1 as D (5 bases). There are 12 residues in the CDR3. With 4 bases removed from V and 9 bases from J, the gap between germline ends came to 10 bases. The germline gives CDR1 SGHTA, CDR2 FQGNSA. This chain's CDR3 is CASSSDKAEQFF. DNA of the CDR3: TGTGCCAGCAGCTCGGACAAAGCTGAGCAGTTCTTC.

The CDR3 sequence is CASSKTGKGEAFF. The CDR3 DNA reads as TGTGCCAGTAGTAAGACAGGGAAGGGTGAAGCTTTCTTT. The chain carries TRBV19 and TRBJ1-1, with 7 bases that match TRBD1. The J segment lost 7 bases and the V segment lost 4 bases, leaving 6 bases of the junction unmatched. The V gene's germline CDR1 is LNHDA and CDR2 SQIVND (reference sequence). This CDR3 comprises 13 residues.

The DNA of the CDR3 is TGTGCCAGCAGCTTAGCGGGGACGGGGACGATTAACTATGGCTACACCTTC. It encodes CASSLAGTGTINYGYTF. V gene TRBV7-8 combines with J gene TRBJ1-2; a possible D gene is TRBD1 (5 bases). V lost 0 bases to trimming and J lost 1 base, with 15 bases between them. Germline V gene sequence: CDR1 SGHVS, CDR2 FQNEAQ. The CDR3 sequence is 17 residues long.

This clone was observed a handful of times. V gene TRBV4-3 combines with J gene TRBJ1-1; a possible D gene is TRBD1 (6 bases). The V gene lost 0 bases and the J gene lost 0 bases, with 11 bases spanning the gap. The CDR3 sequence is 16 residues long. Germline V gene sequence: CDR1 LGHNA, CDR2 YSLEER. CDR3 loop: CASSQEQGGVNTEAFF. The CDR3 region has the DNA TGCGCCAGCAGCCAAGAACAGGGTGGGGTGAACACTGAAGCTTTCTTT.

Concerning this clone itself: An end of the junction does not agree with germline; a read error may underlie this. CDR3 DNA sequence: TGTGCCAGCAGCTTGGGGACGGGACAGGGGACACGAGGGTCCTTC. Residues: CASSLGTGQGTRGSF. V is TRBV7-9 and J is TRBJ2-7; 10 nucleotides align to TRBD1. Per germline, CDR1 SEHNR and CDR2 FQNEAQ (reference sequence). The CDR3 length is 15 residues.

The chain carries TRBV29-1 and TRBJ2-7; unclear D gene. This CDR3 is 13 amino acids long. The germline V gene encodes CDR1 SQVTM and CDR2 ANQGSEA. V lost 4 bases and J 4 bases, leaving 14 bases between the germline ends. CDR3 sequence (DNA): TGCAGCGTTGGTAGAGACACGACTTACGAGCAGTACTTC. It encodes CSVGRDTTYEQYF.

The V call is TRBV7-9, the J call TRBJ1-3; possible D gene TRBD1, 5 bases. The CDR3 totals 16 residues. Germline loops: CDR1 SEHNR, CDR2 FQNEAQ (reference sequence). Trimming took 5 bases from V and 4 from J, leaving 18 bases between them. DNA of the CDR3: TGTGCCAGCAGCCCGCAGGGACTAGGCCGGGGAAACACCATATATTTT. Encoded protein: CASSPQGLGRGNTIYF.

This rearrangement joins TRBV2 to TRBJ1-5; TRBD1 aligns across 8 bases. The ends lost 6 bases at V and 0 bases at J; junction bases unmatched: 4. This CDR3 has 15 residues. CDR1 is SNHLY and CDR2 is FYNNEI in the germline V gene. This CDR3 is CASRKGQGSNQPQHF. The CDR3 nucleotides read TGTGCCAGCAGAAAAGGACAGGGTAGCAATCAGCCCCAGCATTTT.